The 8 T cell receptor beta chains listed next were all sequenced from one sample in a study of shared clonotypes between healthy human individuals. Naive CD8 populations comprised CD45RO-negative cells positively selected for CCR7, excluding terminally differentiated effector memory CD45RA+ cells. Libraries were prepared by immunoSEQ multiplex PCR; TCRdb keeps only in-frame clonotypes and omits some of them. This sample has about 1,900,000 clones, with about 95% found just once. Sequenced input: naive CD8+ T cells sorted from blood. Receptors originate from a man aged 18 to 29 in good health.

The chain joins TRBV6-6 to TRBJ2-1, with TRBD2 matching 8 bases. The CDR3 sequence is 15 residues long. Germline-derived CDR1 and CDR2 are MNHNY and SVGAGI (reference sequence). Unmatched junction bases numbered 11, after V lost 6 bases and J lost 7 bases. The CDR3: CASSPDGGAGNEQFF. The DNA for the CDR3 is TGTGCCAGCAGCCCCGACGGGGGGGCCGGGAATGAGCAGTTCTTC.

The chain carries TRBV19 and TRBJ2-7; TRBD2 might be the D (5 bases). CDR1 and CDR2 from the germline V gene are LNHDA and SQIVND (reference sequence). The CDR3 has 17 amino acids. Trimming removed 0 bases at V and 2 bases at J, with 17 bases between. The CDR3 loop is CASSIEGEGSSAYEQYF. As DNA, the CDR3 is TGTGCCAGTAGTATAGAAGGCGAGGGCAGCTCTGCCTACGAGCAGTACTTC.

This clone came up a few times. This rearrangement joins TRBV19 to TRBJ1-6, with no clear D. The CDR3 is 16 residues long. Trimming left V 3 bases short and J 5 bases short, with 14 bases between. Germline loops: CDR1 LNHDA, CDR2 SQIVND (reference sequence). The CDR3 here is CASSMFGVMDNSPLHF. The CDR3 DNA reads TGTGCCAGTAGTATGTTCGGGGTGATGGATAATTCACCCCTCCACTTT.

Here the CDR3 reads CASSLGFCETQYF. CDR3 nucleotides: TGTGCCAGCAGTTTAGGGTTCTGTGAGACCCAGTACTTC. V usage is TRBV27 and J usage is TRBJ2-5; D unresolved. Germline lookup yields CDR1 MNHEY and CDR2 SMNVEV (reference sequence). V lost 2 bases, J lost 5 bases, and 9 bases lay in between. The CDR3 loop spans 13 amino acids.

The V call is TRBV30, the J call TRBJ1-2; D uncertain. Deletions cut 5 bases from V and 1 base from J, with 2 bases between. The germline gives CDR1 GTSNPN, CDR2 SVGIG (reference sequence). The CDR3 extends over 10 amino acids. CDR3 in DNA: TGTGCCTGGCTTAACTATGGCTACACCTTC. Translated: CAWLNYGYTF.

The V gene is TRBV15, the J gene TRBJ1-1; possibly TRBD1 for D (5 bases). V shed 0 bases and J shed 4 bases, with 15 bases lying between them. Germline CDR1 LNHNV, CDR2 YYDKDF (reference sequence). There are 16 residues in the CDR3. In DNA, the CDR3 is TGTGCCACCAGCAGAGATTTTGGGGGAGTCCCCACTGAAGCTTTCTTT. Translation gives CATSRDFGGVPTEAFF.

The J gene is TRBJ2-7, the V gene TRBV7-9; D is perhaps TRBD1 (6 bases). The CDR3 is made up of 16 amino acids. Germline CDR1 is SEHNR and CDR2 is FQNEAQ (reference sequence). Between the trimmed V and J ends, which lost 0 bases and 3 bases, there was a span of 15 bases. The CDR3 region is CASSLAPTGYVYEQYF. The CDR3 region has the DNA TGTGCCAGCAGCTTAGCCCCAACAGGGTATGTCTACGAGCAGTACTTC.

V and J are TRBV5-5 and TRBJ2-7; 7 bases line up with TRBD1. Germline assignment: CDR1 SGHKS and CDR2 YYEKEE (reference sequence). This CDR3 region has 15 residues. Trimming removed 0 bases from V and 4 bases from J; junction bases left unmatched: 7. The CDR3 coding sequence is TGTGCCAGCAGCTTGGAGGGGGACAGCCCATACGAGCAGTACTTC. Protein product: CASSLEGDSPYEQYF.